This T cell receptor (beta chain) was identified in a study of CD8+ T cells in alopecia areata. Study-level results: The study found TCR sharing across patients less clear than in mice, possibly for HLA reasons.

CD4+ cells from about 5 patients were sorted into CD25+CD127- cells. Comments on this clone: The antigen remains unidentified.

Extraction and reverse transcription of RNA yielded cDNA as the sequencing template. Libraries were prepared by immunoSEQ multiplex PCR; TCRdb keeps only in-frame clonotypes and omits some of them. The sample holds 7,500 to 9,000 clones; approximately 70% are singletons and the top ten take 2.5% to 3%. Input material: CD4+ Tregs sorted from blood. The sequence derives from a human donor with alopecia areata.

The CDR3 sequence is CASSVGQYYGYTF. The CDR3 coding sequence is TGTGCCAGCAGTGTGGGGCAGTACTATGGCTACACCTTC. The chain carries TRBV2 and TRBJ1-2, with D perhaps TRBD1 (5 bases). The CDR3 has 13 residues. The V gene's germline CDR1 is SNHLY and CDR2 FYNNEI. Trimming removed 4 bases at V and 3 bases at J, with 9 bases between.